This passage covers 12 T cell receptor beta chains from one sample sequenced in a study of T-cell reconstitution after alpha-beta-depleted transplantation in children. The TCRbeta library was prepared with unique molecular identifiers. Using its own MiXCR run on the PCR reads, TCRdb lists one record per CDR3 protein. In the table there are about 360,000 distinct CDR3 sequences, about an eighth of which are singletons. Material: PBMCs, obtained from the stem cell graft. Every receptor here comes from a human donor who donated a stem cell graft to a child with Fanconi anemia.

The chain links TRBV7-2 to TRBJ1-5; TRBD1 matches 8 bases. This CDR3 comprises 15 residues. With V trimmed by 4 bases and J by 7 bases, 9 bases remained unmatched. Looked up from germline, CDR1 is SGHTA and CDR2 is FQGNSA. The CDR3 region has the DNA TGTGCCAGCAGCTCCTGGACAGGGCTAGACCAGCCCCAGCATTTT. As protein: CASSSWTGLDQPQHF.

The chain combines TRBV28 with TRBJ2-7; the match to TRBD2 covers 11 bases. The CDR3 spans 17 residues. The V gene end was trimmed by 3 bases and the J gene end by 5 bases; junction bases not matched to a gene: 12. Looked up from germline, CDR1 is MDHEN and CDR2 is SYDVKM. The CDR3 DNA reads TGTGCCAGCAGTTTTCCACTAGCGGGGGCCGCCGGAGACGAGCAGTACTTC. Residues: CASSFPLAGAAGDEQYF.

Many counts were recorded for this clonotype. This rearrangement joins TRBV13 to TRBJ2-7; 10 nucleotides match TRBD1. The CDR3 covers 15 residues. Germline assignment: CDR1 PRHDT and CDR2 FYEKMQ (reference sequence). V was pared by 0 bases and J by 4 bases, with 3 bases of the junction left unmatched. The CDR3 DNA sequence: TGTGCCAGCAGCTTAGGTGGGACAGGGGTTTACGAGCAGTACTTC. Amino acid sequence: CASSLGGTGVYEQYF.

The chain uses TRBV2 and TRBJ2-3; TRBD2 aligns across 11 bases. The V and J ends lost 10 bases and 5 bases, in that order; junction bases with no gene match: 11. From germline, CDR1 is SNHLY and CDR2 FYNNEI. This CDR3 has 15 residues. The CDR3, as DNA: TGTGCCACCATTGCCGTAGCGGGGGGGCAAGATACGCAGTATTTT. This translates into CATIAVAGGQDTQYF.

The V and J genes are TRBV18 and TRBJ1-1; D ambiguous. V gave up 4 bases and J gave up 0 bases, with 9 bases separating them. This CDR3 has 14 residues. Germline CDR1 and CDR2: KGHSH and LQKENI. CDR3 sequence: CASSQEQMNTEAFF. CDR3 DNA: TGTGCCAGCTCACAGGAACAAATGAACACTGAAGCTTTCTTT.

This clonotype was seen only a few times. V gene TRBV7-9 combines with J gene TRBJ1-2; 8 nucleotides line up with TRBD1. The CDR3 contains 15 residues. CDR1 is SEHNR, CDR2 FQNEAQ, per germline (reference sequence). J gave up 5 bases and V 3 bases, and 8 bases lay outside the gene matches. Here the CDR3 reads CASSFQDRVAYGYTF. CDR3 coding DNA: TGTGCCAGCAGCTTTCAGGACAGGGTTGCATATGGCTACACCTTC.

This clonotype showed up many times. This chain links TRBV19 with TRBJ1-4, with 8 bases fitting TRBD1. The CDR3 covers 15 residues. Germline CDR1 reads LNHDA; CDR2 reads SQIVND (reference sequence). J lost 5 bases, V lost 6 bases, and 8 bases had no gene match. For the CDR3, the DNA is TGTGCCAGTAGGACCCCCGGGACAGGCAATGAAAAACTGTTTTTT. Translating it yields CASRTPGTGNEKLFF.

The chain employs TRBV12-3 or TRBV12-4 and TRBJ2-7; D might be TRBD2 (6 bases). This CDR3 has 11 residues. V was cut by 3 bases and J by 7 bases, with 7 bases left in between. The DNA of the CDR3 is TGTGCCAGCAGTTTGGAGGGGGAGCAGTACGTC. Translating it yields CASSLEGEQYV.

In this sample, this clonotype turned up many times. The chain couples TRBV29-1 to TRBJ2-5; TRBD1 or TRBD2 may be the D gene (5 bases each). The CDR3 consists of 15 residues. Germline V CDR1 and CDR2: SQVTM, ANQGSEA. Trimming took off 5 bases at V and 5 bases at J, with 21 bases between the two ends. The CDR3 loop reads CSVKSGTGGRETQYF. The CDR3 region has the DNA TGCAGCGTTAAATCGGGGACGGGTGGACGGGAGACCCAGTACTTC.

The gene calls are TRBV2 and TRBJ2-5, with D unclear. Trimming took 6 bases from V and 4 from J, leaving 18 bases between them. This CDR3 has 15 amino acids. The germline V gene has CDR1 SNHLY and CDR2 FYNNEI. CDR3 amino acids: CASRIGGRTGETQYF. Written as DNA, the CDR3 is TGTGCCAGCAGGATAGGCGGAAGGACGGGAGAGACCCAGTACTTC.

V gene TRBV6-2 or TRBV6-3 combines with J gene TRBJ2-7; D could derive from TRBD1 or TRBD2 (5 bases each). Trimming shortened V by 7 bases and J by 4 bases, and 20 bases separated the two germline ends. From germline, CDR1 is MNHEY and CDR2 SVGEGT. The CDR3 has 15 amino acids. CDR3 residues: CASTPGDLVFYEQYF. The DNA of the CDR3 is TGTGCCAGCACCCCTGGGGACCTCGTTTTTTACGAGCAGTACTTC.

Here the CDR3 DNA reads TGTGCCAGCAGCCCGAACCCTAAGGGTCGGGCTAACTATGGCTACACCTTC. Translated: CASSPNPKGRANYGYTF. The chain has TRBV7-9 and TRBJ1-2; D ambiguous. The CDR3 extends over 17 amino acids. Germline V lookup: CDR1 SEHNR, CDR2 FQNEAQ (reference sequence). V lost 5 bases and J lost 0, with 19 bases in between.